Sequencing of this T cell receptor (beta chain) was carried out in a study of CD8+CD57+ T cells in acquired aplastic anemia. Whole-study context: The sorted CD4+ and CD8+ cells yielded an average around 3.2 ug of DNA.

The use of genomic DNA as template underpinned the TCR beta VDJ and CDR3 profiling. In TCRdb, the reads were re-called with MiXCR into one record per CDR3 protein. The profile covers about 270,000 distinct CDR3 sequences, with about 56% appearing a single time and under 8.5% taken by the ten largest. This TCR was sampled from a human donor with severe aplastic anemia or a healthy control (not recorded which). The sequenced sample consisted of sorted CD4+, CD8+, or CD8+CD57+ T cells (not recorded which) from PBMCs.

For the CDR3, the DNA is TGTGCCACCAGTGACCGGACAGGGGGAAACGAGCAGTACTTC. This codes for CATSDRTGGNEQYF. The gene calls are TRBV24-1 and TRBJ2-7; TRBD1 matches at 10 bases. Germline lookup yields CDR1 KGHDR and CDR2 SFDVKD. J lost 5 bases, V lost 4 bases, and 4 bases had no gene match. The CDR3 has 14 residues.